This TCR beta chain was found in a study of spatial heterogeneity in lung cancer. Findings and limits, study-wide: Blood carried ubiquitous expanded tumor TCRs more at resection than follow-up.

Individually, TCR cDNA molecules were each labelled with a unique molecular identifier. From the 5' RACE reads, TCRdb called clonotypes with MiXCR, one entry per CDR3 protein. The sample carries about 14,000 distinct CDR3 sequences, about 10% recorded once. Sample share makes this clonotype medium-sized. Its matching antigen is unknown. Time point indicated: sample taken at primary tumor resection. Sequencing of whole RNA from tumor, nontumor lung or frozen PBMC involved no sorting. The donor group consisted of roughly 70 patients who had untreated, early-stage non-small cell lung cancer. Germline-derived CDR1 and CDR2 are SGDLS and YYNGEE. The CDR3 is 14 residues long. The V gene end was trimmed by 5 bases and the J gene end by 4 bases; junction bases not matched to a gene: 6.

This TCR came from a female donor with early-stage non-small cell lung cancer. Sample: PBMCs, taken at surgery. The V call is TRBV9, the J call TRBJ2-5; 9 nucleotides match TRBD2. CDR3 residues: CASSDSGGRETQYF. In nucleotides, the CDR3 is TGTGCCAGCAGTGACAGCGGGGGGAGAGAGACCCAGTACTTC.